These T cell receptor beta chains were read from a single sample in a study of T cells in Graves' hyperthyroidism and ophthalmopathy. TCRdb used MiXCR to reprocess the multiplex PCR reads, holding one entry per CDR3 protein. The table has some 50,000 distinct CDR3 sequences, roughly 50% seen once. Source material: blood. The receptors here all came from a woman between 45 and 60 years old with Graves' ophthalmopathy. The CDR3 runs from the conserved cysteine through the conserved F or W. A D gene is named only where the DNA matches it firmly.

NA	TRBJ1-4	TRBV28	CASRTGGEKLFF
TRBD2	TRBJ2-2	TRBV9	CASSSSKRGGRDTGELFF
NA	TRBJ2-3	TRBV20-1	CGATGDAQYF
TRBD2	TRBJ2-1	TRBV9	CASSVGGGRSYNEQFF
NA	TRBJ2-7	TRBV10-3	CAISESKGMNEQYF
NA	TRBJ2-2	TRBV5-1	CASNQENRELFF
TRBD2	TRBJ2-1	TRBV20-1	CSATSGIGEFF
NA	TRBJ2-5	TRBV6-1	CASSPGQETQYF
NA	TRBJ1-4	TRBV6-6	CASSPDREKLFF
TRBD2	TRBJ2-7	TRBV20-1	CSAESGGSYEQYF
TRBD2	TRBJ2-5	TRBV11-3	CASRTSGVAQETQYF
TRBD2	TRBJ2-7	TRBV7-2	CASSLGPAGGTETQYF
TRBD2	TRBJ2-1	TRBV20-1	CSARDGLAGFEQFF
TRBD2	TRBJ2-1	TRBV4-1	CASSRGLAPPYNEQFF
NA	TRBJ2-3	TRBV19	CASTGPDTQYF
TRBD1	TRBJ1-5	TRBV20-1	CSAPDRGSNQPQHF
NA	TRBJ1-4	TRBV7-2	CASSLVGRSNEKLFF
TRBD2	TRBJ2-3	TRBV20-1	CSARDGGGRAADTQYF
TRBD1	TRBJ1-2	TRBV2	CASGGTAGNYGYTF
NA	TRBJ2-2	TRBV9	CASSVYPSELGTGELFF
NA	TRBJ1-5	TRBV7-2	CASSLGGRGRWGNQPQHF
NA	TRBJ1-1	TRBV4-3	CASSQDQGTRTEASF
NA	TRBJ1-4	TRBV4-3	CASSQERLEKLFF
NA	TRBJ2-7	TRBV25-1	CASSNRAAEQYF
TRBD1	TRBJ1-5	TRBV24-1	CATSGDRAFQPQHF
TRBD1	TRBJ2-2	TRBV5-4	CASMGQGATGELFF
NA	TRBJ2-1	TRBV10-1	CASHPRVSSYNEQFF
TRBD2	TRBJ2-1	TRBV24-1	CATSAWGRGAYNEQFF
NA	TRBJ2-2	TRBV5-5	CASSWIGSGDNTGELFF
NA	TRBJ2-3	TRBV5-4	CASSYVGSLSDTQYF
NA	TRBJ2-2	TRBV4-1	CASSPLGKGGELFF
NA	TRBJ2-7	TRBV5-1	CASSFNGFGEQYF
NA	TRBJ1-1	TRBV15	CATSREGLNTEAFF
NA	TRBJ2-7	TRBV9	CASSVGVDSYEQYF
TRBD2	TRBJ2-5	TRBV11-2	CASSAGLAGSFKTQYF
NA	TRBJ1-1	TRBV5-1	CASSLAQTNTEAFF
TRBD2	TRBJ2-5	TRBV20-1	CSAKLAGGPDTQYF
NA	TRBJ2-2	TRBV4-2	CASSQDLALNTGELFF
TRBD2	TRBJ2-1	TRBV7-8	CAIHSAPPGLAVGLGRYSEQFF
NA	TRBJ2-5	TRBV5-1	CASSFYICSQGTLVETQYF
NA	TRBJ2-3	TRBV19	CASSIQADTQYF
TRBD1	TRBJ1-2	TRBV20-1	CSAAAPGGYGYTF
TRBD2	TRBJ2-5	TRBV10-3	CAISGLAGQETQYF
NA	TRBJ2-4	TRBV7-2	CASSLEDIGTAKNIQYF